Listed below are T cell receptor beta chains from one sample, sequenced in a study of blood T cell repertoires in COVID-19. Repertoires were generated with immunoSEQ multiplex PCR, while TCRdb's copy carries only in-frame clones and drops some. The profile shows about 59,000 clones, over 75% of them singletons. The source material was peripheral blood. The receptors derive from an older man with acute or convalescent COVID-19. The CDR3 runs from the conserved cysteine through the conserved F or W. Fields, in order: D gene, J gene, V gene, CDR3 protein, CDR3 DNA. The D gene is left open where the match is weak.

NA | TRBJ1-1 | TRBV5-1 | CASSGGVVNTEAFF | TGCGCCAGCAGCGGAGGGGTGGTGAACACTGAAGCTTTCTTT
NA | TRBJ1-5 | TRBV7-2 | CASSSQGNQPQHF | TGTGCCAGCAGCTCACAAGGCAATCAGCCCCAGCATTTT
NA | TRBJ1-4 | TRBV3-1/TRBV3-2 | CASRGGATNEKLFF | TGTGCCAGCAGGGGGGGAGCAACTAATGAAAAACTGTTTTTT
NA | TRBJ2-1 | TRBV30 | CAWSTGGDNEQFF | TGTGCCTGGAGTACCGGCGGGGACAATGAGCAGTTCTTC
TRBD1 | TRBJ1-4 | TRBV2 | CASRTDRAQNEKLFF | TGTGCCAGCAGGACAGACAGGGCCCAAAATGAAAAACTGTTTTTT
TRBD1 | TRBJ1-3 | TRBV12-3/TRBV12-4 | CASSFGRGTTIYF | TGTGCCAGCAGTTTCGGCAGGGGGACCACCATATATTTT
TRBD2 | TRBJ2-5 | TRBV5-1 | CASSLTSGGKETQYF | TGCGCCAGCAGCTTAACTAGCGGGGGGAAAGAGACCCAGTACTTC
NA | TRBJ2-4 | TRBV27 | CASSLSPRGAKNIQYF | TGTGCCAGCAGTTTATCCCCACGCGGAGCCAAAAACATTCAGTACTTC
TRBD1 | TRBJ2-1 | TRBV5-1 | CASSFRDSPTISYNEQFF | TGCGCCAGCAGCTTTCGGGACAGCCCTACAATCTCCTACAATGAGCAGTTCTTC
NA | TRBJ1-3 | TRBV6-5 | CASSYSEGRNTIYF | TGTGCCAGCAGTTACTCGGAGGGGAGGAACACCATATATTTT
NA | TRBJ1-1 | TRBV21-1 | CASSKGEGGGCTEAFF | TGTGCCAGCAGCAAAGGTGAAGGGGGAGGGTGCACTGAAGCTTTCTTT
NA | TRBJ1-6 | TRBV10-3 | CAIGPASPRSPLHF | TGTGCCATCGGCCCCGCCTCCCCTAGGTCACCCCTCCACTTT
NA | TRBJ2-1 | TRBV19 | CASRDRFYNEQFF | TGTGCCAGTAGGGACAGATTCTACAATGAGCAGTTCTTC